This T cell receptor (beta chain) was recovered during a study of regulatory T cells in long-lasting Graves disease. Many counts were recorded for this clonotype. Arm-PCR of CDR3 regions and iRepertoire HTBI primers were used to build TCR beta libraries. Each CDR3 protein is one row after TCRdb ran MiXCR on the multiplex PCR reads. The sample has about 500,000 distinct CDR3 sequences; roughly 15% are singletons. Time point noted: newly diagnosed GD, antithyroid drugs for less than 3 months. Construction of the TCR library relied on RNA isolated from PBMCs. An endocrinology department in Xi'an, China, recruited the patients. The CDR3 loop spans 17 amino acids. V gave up 5 bases and J gave up 5 bases, with 22 bases separating them. Germline assignment: CDR1 SEHNR and CDR2 FQNEAQ (reference sequence). The same specimen was also included in a second study, on T cells in Graves' hyperthyroidism and ophthalmopathy. As reported in that work: Each patient was aged 18 to 65 and had newly diagnosed hyperthyroidism of under 2 months' duration.

This clonotype originated in a man aged 40-50 years with Graves disease. The chain links TRBV7-9 to TRBJ2-1, with D possibly being TRBD2 (6 bases). The sample was peripheral blood mononuclear cells (PBMCs), taken at new diagnosis, from a patient treated with antithyroid drugs. The CDR3 DNA reads as TGTGCCAGCAGCCTAAAACCGGGGAGGTTGGGCGACAATGAGCAGTTCTTC. Translating gives CASSLKPGRLGDNEQFF.